Following are 11 T cell receptor beta chains from one sample sequenced in a study of response to subunit inactivated influenza vaccine. A single record per CDR3 protein comes from TCRdb applying MiXCR to the RT-PCR reads. The table shows about 650,000 distinct CDR3 sequences, with 14% occurring only once. This specimen consisted of PBMCs from blood, obtained 14 to 15 days before vaccination. These receptors all come from a man in his fifties who received an inactivated influenza vaccine.

This sequence joins TRBV9 and TRBJ2-1; D may match TRBD1 or TRBD2 (6 bases each). Germline V lookup: CDR1 SGDLS, CDR2 YYNGEE. CDR3 length: 15 residues. The V and J ends lost 3 bases and 1 base respectively, with 11 bases between them. In DNA form, the CDR3 reads TGTGCCAGCAGCGCAACAGGGAGGTCCTACAATGAGCAGTTCTTC. Its translation is CASSATGRSYNEQFF.

This clonotype has more than one count but fewer than ten. The CDR3 DNA reads as TGTGCCAGCAGCCCTCGAAGCGGGGCAGATAGTCAAGAGACCCAGTACTTC. Encoded protein: CASSPRSGADSQETQYF. This chain links TRBV3-1 with TRBJ2-5, with TRBD2 matching over 7 bases. J lost 2 bases, V lost 4 bases, and 13 bases had no gene match. The CDR3 has 17 residues. Germline V gene sequence: CDR1 LGHDT, CDR2 YNNKEL (reference sequence).

The gene calls are TRBV28 and TRBJ2-5, with 11 bases identical to TRBD1. CDR3 length: 17 residues. Germline trimming cut 1 base from V and 6 bases from J; bases unmatched to any gene: 10. The germline gives CDR1 MDHEN, CDR2 SYDVKM. The CDR3 DNA reads TGTGCCAGCAGTTTATCCAACCGGGACAGGGGGGGGAAGACCCAGTACTTC. This codes for CASSLSNRDRGGKTQYF.

This clonotype showed up just a few times. The V and J genes are TRBV3-1 and TRBJ1-4; the D is unclear. Trimming cost V 1 base and J 11 bases, with 11 bases left between them. The germline V gene has CDR1 LGHDT and CDR2 YNNKEL (reference sequence). The CDR3 runs to 13 residues. CDR3 in amino acids: CASSQALGRKLFF. CDR3 coding DNA: TGTGCCAGCAGCCAAGCTCTTGGCCGGAAACTGTTTTTT.

The chain joins TRBV2 to TRBJ2-5; D not certain. V was pared by 4 bases and J by 4 bases, with 19 bases between. CDR3 length equals 16 residues. CDR1 is SNHLY, CDR2 FYNNEI, per germline. The CDR3 region is CASSVLAGLDGETQYF. CDR3 DNA: TGTGCCAGCAGTGTCCTGGCAGGCCTCGACGGAGAGACCCAGTACTTC.

This clonotype was seen repeatedly, ten times or more. V is TRBV12-3 or TRBV12-4 and J is TRBJ2-7; D gene unclear. V was trimmed by 6 bases and J by 5 bases, leaving 17 bases between them. This CDR3 is 14 amino acids long. DNA of the CDR3: TGTGCCAGCAGCCCTGCTCAACACGTAAACGAGCAGTACTTC. It encodes CASSPAQHVNEQYF.

The chain links TRBV20-1 to TRBJ2-1; 11 nucleotides match TRBD2. This CDR3 is built from 18 residues. J was trimmed by 5 bases and V by 6 bases; bases with no gene match: 18. From germline, CDR1 is DFQATT and CDR2 SNEGSKA (reference sequence). The CDR3: CSARGFTSGGFNDNEQFF. As DNA, the CDR3 is TGCAGTGCCAGGGGGTTCACTAGCGGGGGTTTCAACGACAATGAGCAGTTCTTC.

The V and J genes are TRBV10-3 and TRBJ1-6; D is possibly TRBD1 (6 bases). With 3 bases removed from V and 8 bases from J, the gap between germline ends came to 11 bases. The CDR3 runs 14 residues. Germline V gives CDR1 ENHRY, CDR2 SYGVKD. CDR3 coding DNA: TGTGCCATCAGTGACGGGGGCCCAGATTCACCCCTCCACTTT. Residues: CAISDGGPDSPLHF.

This sequence joins TRBV20-1 and TRBJ1-2, with a tentative D call TRBD1 (5 bases). Germline V lookup: CDR1 DFQATT, CDR2 SNEGSKA (reference sequence). With 6 bases removed from V and 1 base from J, the gap between germline ends came to 12 bases. The CDR3 totals 13 residues. CDR3 residues: CSARPDSNYGYTF. Here the CDR3 DNA reads TGCAGTGCCAGACCTGACAGTAACTATGGCTACACCTTC.

This chain connects TRBV20-1 to TRBJ2-5; D ambiguous. The CDR3 has 13 amino acids. In germline, CDR1 is DFQATT, CDR2 SNEGSKA (reference sequence). V lost 0 bases to trimming and J lost 5 bases, with 10 bases between them. For the CDR3, the DNA is TGCAGTGCTAGAGAGGTCTTGCGGGAGACCCAGTACTTC. It is translated as CSAREVLRETQYF.

This chain joins TRBV12-3 or TRBV12-4 and TRBJ1-2, with 12 nucleotides matching TRBD1. Trimming took 4 bases from V and 4 from J; bases not matched to a gene: 7. This CDR3 has 16 residues. The CDR3 sequence: CASSSGTGGRGYGYTF. For the CDR3, the DNA is TGTGCCAGCAGTTCCGGGACAGGGGGCCGTGGCTATGGCTACACCTTC.